This T cell receptor (beta chain) originates from a study of beta chain features in type 1 diabetes. Study results and limitations: Shorter TCRB CDR3s, moderately but significantly so, marked every one of the four CD4+ subsets in Type 1 diabetes patients.

This clone appeared a few times. No antigen is known for it. Every bit of the isolated RNA underwent reverse transcription, so sequencing read expressed TCRB transcripts. Data came from immunoSEQ multiplex PCR; TCRdb stores just in-frame clones and leaves some out. The sample records fewer than 650,000 clones, about a sixth being singletons. Sequencing was performed on naive CD4+ T cells from blood. The sequence derives from a man aged 18 to 29 in good health.

The CDR3 loop is CSVNTGMNTEAFF. In DNA, the CDR3 is TGCAGCGTTAATACAGGAATGAACACTGAAGCTTTCTTT. V and J are TRBV29-1 and TRBJ1-1; weak D call: TRBD1 (5 bases). This CDR3 is 13 amino acids long. Germline lookup yields CDR1 SQVTM and CDR2 ANQGSEA. V was trimmed by 5 bases and J by 0 bases, leaving 10 bases between them.